This T cell receptor (beta chain) was recovered during a study of cytomegalovirus exposure and HLA in healthy donors. PCR employed 60 Vbeta and 13 Jbeta primers. Clones were sequenced by immunoSEQ multiplex PCR, and TCRdb holds only the in-frame ones, with some missing. The sample contains approximately 180,000 clones, around 78% of which appear only once. Trimming removed 6 bases at V and 9 bases at J, with 20 bases between. Germline values: CDR1 MNHNY, CDR2 SVGAGI (reference sequence). The CDR3 loop spans 15 amino acids. The donors (healthy individuals) were bone marrow donors. Findings of the study overall: The likely explanation for a cluster of highly shared sequence variants was sequencing artifact. Specific recognition of CMV antigens was confirmed in vitro for a few chains (all CMV-associated).

As for this clone: Its specificity is unknown.

The V and J genes are TRBV6-6 and TRBJ1-4, with a possible D match to TRBD1 (6 bases). Sequenced material: PBMCs. This TCR came from a woman in her 50s in good health and CMV-seropositive. The CDR3 DNA follows: TGTGCCAGCAGGAAACCCGGGACAAACGAACAAAAACTGTTTTTT. As protein: CASRKPGTNEQKLFF.